This TCR beta chain was recovered during a study of cytomegalovirus exposure and HLA in healthy donors. Study context: Most genotyped donors, approximately 77% of 300 to 400, had Caucasian-associated genetic ancestry. Whole-study findings and limits: The study labeled 170 or so TCR beta chains cytomegalovirus-associated.

With respect to this clone: Its matching antigen is unknown.

CDR3 length: 15 residues. V was pared by 1 base and J by 3 bases, with 11 bases between. CDR1 and CDR2 (germline): SEHNR, FQNEAQ (reference sequence). 13 Jbeta primers and 60 Vbeta primers were used for the PCR. This table comes from immunoSEQ multiplex PCR, and its TCRdb copy is limited to in-frame clones, with some not included. This sample yields around 280,000 clones, of which around 90% are seen a single time; about 2.5% belongs to the top ten. The origin of this receptor is a woman in her late teens or twenties in good health and CMV-seronegative. This rearrangement joins TRBV7-9 to TRBJ2-3; TRBD2 might be the D (5 bases). Sequencing input: PBMCs. In nucleotides, the CDR3 is TGTGCCAGCAGCTTAGAACTAGTAAATACAGATACGCAGTATTTT. It codes for CASSLELVNTDTQYF. The full variable domain, completed using reference TRBV7-9 and TRBJ2-3, is DTGVSQNPRHKITKRGQNVTFRCDPISEHNRLYWYRQTLGQGPEFLTYFQNEAQLEKSRLLSDRFSAERPKGSFSTLEIQRTEQGDSAMYLCASSLELVNTDTQYFGPGTRLTVL.